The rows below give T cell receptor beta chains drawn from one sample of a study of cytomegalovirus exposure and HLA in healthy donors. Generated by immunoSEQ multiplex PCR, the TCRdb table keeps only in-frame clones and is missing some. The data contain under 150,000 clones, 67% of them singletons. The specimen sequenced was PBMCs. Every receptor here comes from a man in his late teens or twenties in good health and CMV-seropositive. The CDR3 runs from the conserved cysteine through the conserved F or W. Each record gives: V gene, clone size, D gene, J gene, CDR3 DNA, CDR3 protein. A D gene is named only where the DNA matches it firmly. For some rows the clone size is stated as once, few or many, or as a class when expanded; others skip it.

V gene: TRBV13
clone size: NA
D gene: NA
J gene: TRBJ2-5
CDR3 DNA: TGTGCCAGCAGCTTATTGGGGAGGGAGACCCAGTACTTC
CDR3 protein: CASSLLGRETQYF

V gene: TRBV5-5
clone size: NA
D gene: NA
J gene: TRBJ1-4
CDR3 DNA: TGTGCCAGCAGCTGGGGGGTAACTAATGAAAAACTGTTTTTT
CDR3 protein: CASSWGVTNEKLFF

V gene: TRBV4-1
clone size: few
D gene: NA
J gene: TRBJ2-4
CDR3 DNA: TGCGCCAGCAGCCAAGCCCAGGGAAGAGCCAAAAACATTCAGTACTTC
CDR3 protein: CASSQAQGRAKNIQYF

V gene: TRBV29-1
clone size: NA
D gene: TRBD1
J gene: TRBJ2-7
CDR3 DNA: TGCAGCGCATACATAACAGGACAGGGGAGAGCCTACGAGCAGTACTTC
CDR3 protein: CSAYITGQGRAYEQYF

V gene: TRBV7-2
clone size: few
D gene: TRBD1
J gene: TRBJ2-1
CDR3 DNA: TGTGCCAGCAGCTTAGGGACAGGGAACTACAATGAGCAGTTCTTC
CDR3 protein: CASSLGTGNYNEQFF

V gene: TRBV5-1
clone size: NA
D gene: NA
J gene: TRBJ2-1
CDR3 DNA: TGCGCCAGCGGGCGGGGGGACAGCCCATTTGGGTATGAGCAGTTCTTC
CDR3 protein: CASGRGDSPFGYEQFF

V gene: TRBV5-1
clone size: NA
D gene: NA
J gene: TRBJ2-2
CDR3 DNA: TGCGCCAGCAGCCAGTTTATTGGACAGAAAAACACCGGGGAGCTGTTTTTT
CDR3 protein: CASSQFIGQKNTGELFF

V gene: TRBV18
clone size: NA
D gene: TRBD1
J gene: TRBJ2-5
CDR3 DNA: TGTGCCAGCTCACCGGGACAGGGGGCTTCGATCGGAGAGACCCAGTACTTC
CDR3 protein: CASSPGQGASIGETQYF

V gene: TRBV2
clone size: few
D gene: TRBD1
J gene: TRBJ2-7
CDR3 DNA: TGTGCCAGCAGGGAAAAGGACAGGGGGTTCTCCTACGAGCAGTACTTC
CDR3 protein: CASREKDRGFSYEQYF

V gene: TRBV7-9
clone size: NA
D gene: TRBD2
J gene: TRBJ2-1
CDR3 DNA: TGTGCCAGCAGCTTAGCGCTGAAGCGGGGGGGATGGAACAATGAGCAGTTCTTC
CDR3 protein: CASSLALKRGGWNNEQFF

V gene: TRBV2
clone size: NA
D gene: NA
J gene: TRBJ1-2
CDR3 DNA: TGTGCCAGCAGTGAAAGGGGCCTAGCTAACTATGGCTACACCTTC
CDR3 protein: CASSERGLANYGYTF

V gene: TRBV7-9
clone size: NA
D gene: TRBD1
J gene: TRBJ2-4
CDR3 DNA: TGTGCCAGCAGCTTAGCCCCGGGGACAGGGAGGAGCAACATTCAGTACTTC
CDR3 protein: CASSLAPGTGRSNIQYF

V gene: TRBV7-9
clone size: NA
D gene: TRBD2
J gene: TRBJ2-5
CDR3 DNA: TGTGCCAGCAGCTTATATAGCGGGGGGCACCAAGAGACCCAGTACTTC
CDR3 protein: CASSLYSGGHQETQYF

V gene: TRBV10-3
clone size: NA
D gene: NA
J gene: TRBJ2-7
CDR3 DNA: TGTGCCATCAGTGAGACAGGAAACTCCTACGAGCAGTACTTC
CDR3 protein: CAISETGNSYEQYF

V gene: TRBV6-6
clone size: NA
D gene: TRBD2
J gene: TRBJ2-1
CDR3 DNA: TGTGCCAGCAGTTTCCCGGGGGGGCGTAATGAGCAGTTCTTC
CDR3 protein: CASSFPGGRNEQFF

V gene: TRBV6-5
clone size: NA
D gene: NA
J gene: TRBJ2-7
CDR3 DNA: TGTGCCAGCAGAAACAGGGCCAACGAGCAGTACTTC
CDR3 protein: CASRNRANEQYF

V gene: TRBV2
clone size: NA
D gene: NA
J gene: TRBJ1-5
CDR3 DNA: TGTGCCAGCAATAATGGACACAGCAATCAGCCCCAGCATTTT
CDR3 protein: CASNNGHSNQPQHF

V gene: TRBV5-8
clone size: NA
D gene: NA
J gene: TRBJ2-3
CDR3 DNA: TGTGCCAGCAGCTTCGCGGGGGCGAGCACAGATACGCAGTATTTT
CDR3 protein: CASSFAGASTDTQYF

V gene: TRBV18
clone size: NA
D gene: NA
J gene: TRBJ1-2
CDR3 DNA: TGTGCCAGCTCACTAACGGGTGGAGGTAACTATGGCTACACCTTC
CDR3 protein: CASSLTGGGNYGYTF

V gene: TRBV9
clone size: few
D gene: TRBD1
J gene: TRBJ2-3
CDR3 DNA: TGTGCCAGCAGCTCTCGACAGGGTGTGGCAGATACGCAGTATTTT
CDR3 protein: CASSSRQGVADTQYF

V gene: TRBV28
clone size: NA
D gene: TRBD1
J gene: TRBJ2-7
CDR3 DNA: TGTGCCAGCAGTCAAGGGACAGTCATCTACGAGCAGTACTTC
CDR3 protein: CASSQGTVIYEQYF

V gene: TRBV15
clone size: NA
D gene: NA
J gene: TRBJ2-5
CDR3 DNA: TGTGCCACCAGCAGAGATCGGGCGAGGGGGGAGACCCAGTACTTC
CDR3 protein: CATSRDRARGETQYF

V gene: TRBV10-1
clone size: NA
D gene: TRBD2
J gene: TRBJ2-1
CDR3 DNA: TGCGCCAGTCGCGGGGGGGCAGACAATGAGCAGTTCTTC
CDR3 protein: CASRGGADNEQFF

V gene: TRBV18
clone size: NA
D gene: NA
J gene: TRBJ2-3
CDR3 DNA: TGTGCCAGCTCACCAGGCCAGGGCGCAGATACGCAGTATTTT
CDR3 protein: CASSPGQGADTQYF

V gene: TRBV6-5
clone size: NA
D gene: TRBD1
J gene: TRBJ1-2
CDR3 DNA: TGTGCCAGCAGTTACTTAAGGGGGCAGGGCTATGGCTACACCTTC
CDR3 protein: CASSYLRGQGYGYTF

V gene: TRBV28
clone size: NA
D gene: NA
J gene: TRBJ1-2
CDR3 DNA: TGTGCCAGCAGTTCACACAGGGTTTACTATGGCTACACCTTC
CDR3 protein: CASSSHRVYYGYTF

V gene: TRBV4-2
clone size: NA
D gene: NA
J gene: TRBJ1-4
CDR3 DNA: TGTGCCAGCAGCCAAGAGCCTAACCCCCGGGACTGGAATGAAAAACTGTTTTTT
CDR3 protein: CASSQEPNPRDWNEKLFF

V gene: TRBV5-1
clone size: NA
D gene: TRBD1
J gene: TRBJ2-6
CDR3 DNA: TGCGCCAGCAGCGGGGGGACAGGGCCCTCTGGGGCCAACGTCCTGACTTTC
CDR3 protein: CASSGGTGPSGANVLTF

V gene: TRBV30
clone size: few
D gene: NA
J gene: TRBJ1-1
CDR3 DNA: TGTGCCTGGAAACCGGGACACTACAACACTGAAGCTTTCTTT
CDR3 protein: CAWKPGHYNTEAFF

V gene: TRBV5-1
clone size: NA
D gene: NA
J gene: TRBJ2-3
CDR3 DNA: TGCGCCAGCAGCGTTCGGGGGGACACATACACAGATACGCAGTATTTT
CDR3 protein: CASSVRGDTYTDTQYF

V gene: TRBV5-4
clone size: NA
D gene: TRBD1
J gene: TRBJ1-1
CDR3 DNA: TGTGCTTTTCTTTCGGGACAGACCCCTGAAGCTTTCTTT
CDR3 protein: CAFLSGQTPEAFF

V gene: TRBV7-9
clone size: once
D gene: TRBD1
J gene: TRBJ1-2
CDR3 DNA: TGTGCCAGCAGCTTAGCGGGACAGGAGGTCTATGGCTACACCTTC
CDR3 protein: CASSLAGQEVYGYTF

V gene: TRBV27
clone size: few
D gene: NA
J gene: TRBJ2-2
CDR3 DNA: TGTGCCAGCAGTCCCAGCGTAAACGGGGAGCTGTTTTTT
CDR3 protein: CASSPSVNGELFF

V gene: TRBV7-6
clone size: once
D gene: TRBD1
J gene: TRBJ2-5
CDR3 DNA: TGTGCCAGCAGCCAAACCCCGGGACAGTTCCAAGAGACCCAGTACTTC
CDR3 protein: CASSQTPGQFQETQYF

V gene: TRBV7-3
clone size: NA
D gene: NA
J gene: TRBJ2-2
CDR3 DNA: TGTGCCAGCAGCTTAAAGGGGGGGCAGGCCGGGGAGCTGTTTTTT
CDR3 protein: CASSLKGGQAGELFF